This TCR beta chain comes out of a study of blood T cell repertoires in COVID-19. Study-wide background: T cells, B-cell-depleted T cells, or PBMCs supplied cDNA or gDNA.

There are 14 residues in the CDR3. V was cut by 6 bases and J by 4 bases, with 15 bases left in between. Germline V lookup: CDR1 MNHEY, CDR2 SMNVEV (reference sequence). Repertoires were generated with immunoSEQ multiplex PCR, while TCRdb's copy carries only in-frame clones and drops some. The table has fewer than 350,000 clones, approximately 83% seen once. This sequence was found in a woman aged 25-40 years who had recovered from COVID-19. The rearrangement joins TRBV27 to TRBJ1-2; D possibly corresponds to TRBD1 (6 bases). Sequenced input: peripheral blood. CDR3 in amino acids: CASSDMVGAYGYTF. For the CDR3, the DNA is TGTGCCAGCAGCGACATGGTGGGGGCCTATGGCTACACCTTC.